Below, 2 T cell receptor beta chains from the same sample are listed, as sequenced in a study of vaccination and CD4 T cells after COVID-19. No cognate antigen is known for these TCRs. As to treatment: roughly nine-day PBMC culture with coronavirus spike peptide pools or control peptides (ViraFEST assay). The unexposed donor provided CD4+ T cells, which were taken before the COVID-19 pandemic (2011-2018). Cultured CD4+ T cell DNA underwent sequencing with the Oncomine TCR Beta short-read assay. The genomic DNA was obtained from cultured CD4+ T cells by extraction with the QIAamp micro DNA kit. Using its own MiXCR run on the PCR reads, TCRdb lists one record per CDR3 protein. The table has around 7,500 distinct CDR3 sequences, 25% to 35% seen once. Sequences were obtained from CD4+ T cells from blood, cultured in vitro. The receptors originated from a human donor in good health.

Relative to its sample, this clonotype is medium-sized. The chain joins TRBV6-5 to TRBJ1-5; D gene unclear. Trimming shortened V by 0 bases and J by 3 bases, and 9 bases separated the two germline ends. Germline-derived CDR1 and CDR2 are MNHEY and SVGAGI. CDR3 length: 15 amino acids. The CDR3 is CASSYSPGANQPQHF. CDR3 nucleotides: TGTGCCAGCAGTTACTCCCCAGGCGCCAATCAGCCCCAGCATTTT.

This clonotype is categorized as medium-sized. This chain connects TRBV20-1 to TRBJ1-5; D unclear. V gave up 0 bases and J gave up 0 bases, with 6 bases separating them. In germline, CDR1 is DFQATT, CDR2 SNEGSKA (reference sequence). This CDR3 has 14 amino acids. Written as DNA, the CDR3 is TGCAGTGCTAGAGAAGACTATAGCAATCAGCCCCAGCATTTT. Residues: CSAREDYSNQPQHF.